The 27 T cell receptor beta chains given below trace back to one sample, sequenced in a study of blood T cell repertoires in COVID-19. Sequencing was performed with immunoSEQ multiplex PCR; in TCRdb, only in-frame clones are kept and a portion is missing. The sample includes fewer than 100,000 clones, around 90% seen only once; the top ten take about 4.2%. Sequences were obtained from peripheral blood. The receptors stem from a man between 65 and 85 years old with acute or convalescent COVID-19.

This clone was picked up one time. CDR3 sequence: CSARGRGSYTF. DNA for the CDR3: TGCAGTGCTAGAGGGAGGGGAAGCTACACCTTC. The chain recombines TRBV20-1 with TRBJ1-2; the D gene is possibly TRBD1 (5 bases). Trimming left V 1 base short and J 9 bases short, with 9 bases between. Germline lookup yields CDR1 DFQATT and CDR2 SNEGSKA (reference sequence). The CDR3 loop spans 11 amino acids.

The V gene is TRBV9, the J gene TRBJ1-1; no definite D call. Germline V gene data show CDR1 as SGDLS and CDR2 as YYNGEE. The ends were cut back, 3 bases at V and 1 base at J, with 7 bases in the middle. The CDR3 spans 13 residues. CDR3 bases: TGTGCCAGCAGCGCCCCCTGGAACACTGAAGCTTTCTTT. Its protein is CASSAPWNTEAFF.

Remarks on this clone: Other DNA sequences in this sample translate to the same CDR3. This rearrangement joins TRBV2 to TRBJ1-2; D remains unclear. V lost 4 bases, J lost 3 bases, and 3 bases lay in between. The CDR3 totals 11 residues. CDR1 is SNHLY, CDR2 FYNNEI, per germline. In DNA form, the CDR3 reads TGTGCCAGCAGTGCAGACTATGGCTACACCTTC. Translated, it gives CASSADYGYTF.

V usage is TRBV19 and J usage is TRBJ2-7; 14 nucleotides agree with TRBD2. The junction had 6 bases not matched to a gene; V was cut back by 6 bases and J by 5 bases. Germline values: CDR1 LNHDA, CDR2 SQIVND (reference sequence). The CDR3 length is 15 residues. CDR3 protein: CASSQGTSGGDEQYF. The CDR3 nucleotides are TGTGCCAGTAGCCAAGGGACTAGCGGGGGCGACGAGCAGTACTTC.

The chain carries TRBV15 and TRBJ1-5, with a tentative D call TRBD1 (5 bases). Trimming took 1 base from V and 0 from J, leaving 13 bases between them. CDR1 is LNHNV, CDR2 YYDKDF, per germline (reference sequence). CDR3 length: 17 amino acids. The CDR3 sequence is CATSRAQGSYSNQPQHF. CDR3 nucleotide sequence: TGTGCCACCAGCAGAGCGCAGGGCAGTTATAGCAATCAGCCCCAGCATTTT. The full variable domain, rest sourced from reference TRBV15 and TRBJ1-5, is DAMVIQNPRYQVTQFGKPVTLSCSQTLNHNVMYWYQQKSSQAPKLLFHYYDKDFNNEADTPDNFQSRRPNTSFCFLDIRSPGLGDTAMYLCATSRAQGSYSNQPQHFGDGTRLSIL.

The gene calls are TRBV11-2 and TRBJ1-3; perhaps TRBD1 as D (6 bases). Germline V CDR1 and CDR2: SGHAT, FQNNGV. Trimming took 2 bases from V and 0 from J, leaving 14 bases between them. The CDR3 has 17 residues. The CDR3 region has the DNA TGTGCCAGCAGCTTAATTGGGCAGGGGACCTCTGGAAACACCATATATTTT. This translates into CASSLIGQGTSGNTIYF.

V is TRBV3-1 (or the pseudogene TRBV3-2) and J is TRBJ2-5; TRBD1 agrees at 9 bases. The germline V gene has CDR1 LGHDT and CDR2 YNNKEL (reference sequence). Unmatched junction bases numbered 4, after V lost 3 bases and J lost 2 bases. The CDR3 covers 15 residues. DNA of the CDR3: TGTGCCAGCAGCCATACAGGGGGCGGGCAAGAGACCCAGTACTTC. Translation gives CASSHTGGGQETQYF.

The chain combines TRBV6-2 or TRBV6-3 with TRBJ2-6, with 10 bases fitting TRBD1. This CDR3 is 21 amino acids long. Trimming cost V 0 bases and J 0 bases; bases outside gene matches: 11. Germline values: CDR1 MNHEY, CDR2 SVGEGT. The CDR3 DNA reads as TGTGCCAGCAGTTACTCTGGTTGGGCGGGACAGGGGTCCTCTGGGGCCAACGTCCTGACTTTC. This translates into CASSYSGWAGQGSSGANVLTF.

The chain combines TRBV6-1 with TRBJ1-2; tentatively, D is TRBD1 (6 bases). From germline, CDR1 is MNHNS and CDR2 SASEGT. Trimming stripped 2 bases from V and 3 bases from J, with 16 bases between. This CDR3 comprises 16 residues. DNA for the CDR3: TGTGCCAGCAGTGAAACTTATGGGGGCGCCGACTATGGCTACACCTTC. It codes for CASSETYGGADYGYTF.

CDR3 DNA sequence: TGTGCCAGCAGCTTAGAGGGAGGCGACACCATATATTTT. Translated: CASSLEGGDTIYF. The chain joins TRBV7-9 to TRBJ1-3; D not certain. Between the trimmed V and J ends, which lost 1 base and 8 bases, there was a span of 9 bases. CDR1 and CDR2 from the germline V gene are SEHNR and FQNEAQ (reference sequence). The CDR3 is 13 residues long.

This chain joins TRBV28 and TRBJ2-2; D possibly corresponds to TRBD1 (6 bases). This CDR3 region has 17 residues. In germline, CDR1 is MDHEN, CDR2 SYDVKM. V was trimmed by 6 bases and J by 3 bases, leaving 20 bases between them. The CDR3 region has the DNA TGTGCCAGCAGCCCGACACTGACCTCAGGGGACACCGGGGAGCTGTTTTTT. This gives the protein CASSPTLTSGDTGELFF.

The V and J genes are TRBV19 and TRBJ1-1; D unclear. Between the trimmed V and J ends, which lost 3 bases and 1 base, there was a span of 9 bases. Germline V gives CDR1 LNHDA, CDR2 SQIVND (reference sequence). The CDR3 totals 14 residues. CDR3 sequence: CASSILLTNTEAFF. The CDR3, as DNA: TGTGCCAGTAGTATTCTACTTACGAACACTGAAGCTTTCTTT.

This clone was picked up one time. This sequence joins TRBV7-8 and TRBJ1-1, with TRBD1 matching over 7 bases. Germline V gives CDR1 SGHVS, CDR2 FQNEAQ. J lost 4 bases, V lost 3 bases, and 8 bases had no gene match. CDR3 length equals 15 residues. CDR3 bases: TGTGCCAGCAGCTTCCCGACAGGGCGGCGCACTGAAGCTTTCTTT. This sequence encodes CASSFPTGRRTEAFF.

The V and J genes are TRBV7-8 and TRBJ1-5, with 9 nucleotides matching TRBD1. Germline V gene data show CDR1 as SGHVS and CDR2 as FQNEAQ. With V trimmed by 5 bases and J by 0 bases, 11 bases remained unmatched. This CDR3 has 18 residues. CDR3 sequence: CASSPGQGMETSNQPQHF. The CDR3 DNA sequence: TGTGCCAGCAGCCCGGGACAGGGAATGGAGACTAGCAATCAGCCCCAGCATTTT. The variable domain in full, completed from reference TRBV7-8 and TRBJ1-5, reads GAGVSQSPRYKVAKRGQDVALRCDPISGHVSLFWYQQALGQGPEFLTYFQNEAQLDKSGLPSDRFFAERPEGSVSTLKIQRTQQEDSAVYLCASSPGQGMETSNQPQHFGDGTRLSIL.

V gene TRBV30 combines with J gene TRBJ1-1; possibly TRBD1 for D (6 bases). V lost 2 bases and J 1 base, leaving 11 bases between the germline ends. The V gene's germline CDR1 is GTSNPN and CDR2 SVGIG (reference sequence). The CDR3 covers 14 residues. CDR3 sequence: CAWSKGHGNTEAFF. CDR3 bases: TGTGCCTGGAGTAAGGGACACGGGAACACTGAAGCTTTCTTT.

J is TRBJ2-5 and V is TRBV20-1; tentatively, D is TRBD2 (5 bases). Germline V gives CDR1 DFQATT, CDR2 SNEGSKA (reference sequence). Between the trimmed V and J ends, which lost 5 bases and 7 bases, there was a span of 8 bases. This CDR3 region has 10 residues. The CDR3 sequence: CSAPAGTQYF. In DNA, the CDR3 is TGCAGTGCTCCGGCGGGGACCCAGTACTTC.

The V and J genes are TRBV18 and TRBJ1-5, with TRBD1 as a possible D gene (5 bases). Per the germline V gene, CDR1 is KGHSH and CDR2 is LQKENI. The CDR3 consists of 15 residues. The germline V and J ends were trimmed by 6 bases and 2 bases, with 14 bases remaining between them. The CDR3 nucleotides read TGTGCCAGCTCCCGGGGGTCCGAAGGCAATCAGCCCCAGCATTTT. Translated: CASSRGSEGNQPQHF.

The genes are TRBV5-4 and TRBJ2-2; a weak D match, TRBD1 (6 bases). Trimming left V 3 bases short and J 3 bases short, with 9 bases between. The germline CDR1 and CDR2 sequences are SGHNT and YYREEE (reference sequence). The CDR3 runs 14 residues. CDR3 nucleotides: TGTGCCAGCAGCTCTTCAGGGGACACCGGGGAGCTGTTTTTT. Its translation: CASSSSGDTGELFF.

The V and J genes are TRBV11-2 and TRBJ1-2; weak D call: TRBD1 (6 bases). The CDR3 has 15 residues. Germline V lookup: CDR1 SGHAT, CDR2 FQNNGV. V dropped 5 bases and J dropped 0 bases, with 13 bases sitting between them. DNA of the CDR3: TGTGCCAGCAGCCAGTGGACAGTAGCTAACTATGGCTACACCTTC. This gives the protein CASSQWTVANYGYTF.

This clone was seen just once. The rearrangement uses TRBV30 and TRBJ1-6; D not resolved. The germline CDR1 and CDR2 sequences are GTSNPN and SVGIG (reference sequence). The CDR3 is made up of 14 amino acids. V was trimmed by 3 bases and J by 4 bases, leaving 10 bases between them. For the CDR3, the DNA is TGTGCCTGGAGGCTCGAGGGTTATAATTCACCCCTCCACTTT. This gives the protein CAWRLEGYNSPLHF.

This sequence joins TRBV4-2 and TRBJ1-5; D ambiguous. V was pared by 0 bases and J by 0 bases, with 6 bases between. Germline-derived CDR1 and CDR2 are LGHNA and YNFKEQ. This CDR3 has 15 residues. The CDR3 region is CASSQESFSNQPQHF. The CDR3, as DNA: TGTGCCAGCAGCCAAGAGAGTTTTAGCAATCAGCCCCAGCATTTT.

V and J are TRBV18 and TRBJ2-6; D is undetermined. Germline CDR1 KGHSH, CDR2 LQKENI. The CDR3 sequence is 14 residues long. V shed 5 bases and J shed 0 bases, with 5 bases lying between them. CDR3 nucleotide sequence: TGTGCCAGCTCAGGGCGCTCTGGGGCCAACGTCCTGACTTTC. Its translation: CASSGRSGANVLTF.

V is TRBV5-1 and J is TRBJ1-6; maybe TRBD1 (6 bases). The germline CDR1 and CDR2 sequences are SGHRS and YFSETQ. V was clipped by 0 bases and J by 6 bases, with 10 bases between them. CDR3 length equals 15 residues. CDR3 bases: TGCGCCAGCAGCTTGGAGGGGGGGCCTAATTCACCCCTCCACTTT. The encoded protein is CASSLEGGPNSPLHF.

The rearrangement joins TRBV19 to TRBJ2-3; tentative D call: TRBD1 (5 bases). Germline assignment: CDR1 LNHDA and CDR2 SQIVND (reference sequence). Between the trimmed V and J ends, which lost 3 bases and 5 bases, there was a span of 15 bases. This CDR3 has 15 residues. The CDR3 protein is CASSIRRQRGDTQYF. CDR3 DNA sequence: TGTGCCAGTAGTATTAGGAGACAAAGGGGAGATACGCAGTATTTT.

This chain uses TRBV28 with TRBJ1-3; D gene unclear. V was pared by 10 bases and J by 7 bases, with 17 bases between. CDR3 length equals 13 residues. Germline loops: CDR1 MDHEN, CDR2 SYDVKM. The CDR3: CATVGTGSNTIYF. The DNA for the CDR3 is TGTGCCACCGTAGGCACGGGTTCCAACACCATATATTTT. Using reference TRBV28 and TRBJ1-3 for the parts outside the CDR3, the full variable domain is DVKVTQSSRYLVKRTGEKVFLECVQDMDHENMFWYRQDPGLGLRLIYFSYDVKMKEKGDIPEGYSVSREKKERFSLILESASTNQTSMYLCATVGTGSNTIYFGEGSWLTVV.

The gene calls are TRBV6-5 and TRBJ1-2; D is possibly TRBD1 (6 bases). The V gene lost 2 bases and the J gene lost 3 bases, with 13 bases spanning the gap. Germline V gene lookup returns CDR1 MNHEY and CDR2 SVGAGI. CDR3 length: 15 amino acids. The CDR3 region is CASSYDRGAYYGYTF. The CDR3 bases are TGTGCCAGCAGTTACGATCGGGGGGCTTACTATGGCTACACCTTC.

In this sample, this clone turned up once. V gene TRBV6-2 or TRBV6-3 combines with J gene TRBJ2-7; D not certain. Germline CDR1 MNHEY, CDR2 SVGEGT. The V end was cut by 5 bases, the J end by 5 bases, with 13 bases between. The CDR3 has 13 amino acids. DNA of the CDR3: TGTGCCAGCAGTCGCGATGAAGTAGACGAGCAGTACGTC. Translating gives CASSRDEVDEQYV.